A single sample gave rise to the 15 T cell receptor beta chains below, sequenced in a study of blood T cell repertoires in COVID-19. Here immunoSEQ multiplex PCR was the method, and the copy in TCRdb shows in-frame clones only, minus some. The sample contains approximately 230,000 clones, about 85% of which appear only once. The specimen was peripheral blood. The source is a man younger than 40 with active or convalescent COVID-19.

The V and J genes are TRBV20-1 and TRBJ1-1; D ambiguous. V lost 6 bases to trimming and J lost 4 bases, with 9 bases between them. This CDR3 has 11 residues. The germline V gene encodes CDR1 DFQATT and CDR2 SNEGSKA (reference sequence). The CDR3 protein is CSAGVGTEAFF. The CDR3 nucleotides are TGCAGTGCCGGGGTGGGCACTGAAGCTTTCTTT.

This rearrangement joins TRBV19 to TRBJ2-7, with D possibly matching TRBD2 (7 bases). Between the trimmed V and J ends, which lost 5 bases and 7 bases, there was a span of 24 bases. The length of the CDR3 is 16 residues. Germline loops: CDR1 LNHDA, CDR2 SQIVND (reference sequence). The CDR3 DNA follows: TGTGCCAGTAGTTGGGCCGGGGCGGGGGCCTCCGAGGAGCAGTACTTC. Its protein product is CASSWAGAGASEEQYF.

The chain couples TRBV7-2 to TRBJ1-2, with 7 bases lining up with TRBD1. After removal of 5 bases from V and 7 bases from J, the junction contained 10 bases not matched to a gene. CDR3 length: 14 residues. Germline values: CDR1 SGHTA, CDR2 FQGNSA. CDR3 region: CASSPTGTASGYTF. The CDR3 DNA reads TGTGCCAGCAGCCCAACCGGGACAGCTTCTGGCTACACCTTC. Filled out from reference TRBV7-2 and TRBJ1-2, the complete variable domain reads GAGVSQSPSNKVTEKGKDVELRCDPISGHTALYWYRQSLGQGLEFLIYFQGNSAPDKSGLPSDRFSAERTGGSVSTLTIQRTQQEDSAVYLCASSPTGTASGYTFGSGTRLTVV.

The chain carries TRBV6-2 or TRBV6-3 and TRBJ1-3; tentatively, D is TRBD1 (5 bases). The CDR3 covers 16 residues. Germline-derived CDR1 and CDR2 are MNHEY and SVGEGT. The ends were cut back, 0 bases at V and 4 bases at J, with 13 bases in the middle. This CDR3 is CASSYSPGETGNTIYF. Here the CDR3 DNA reads TGTGCCAGCAGTTACTCGCCGGGGGAAACGGGAAACACCATATATTTT.

The chain joins TRBV24-1 to TRBJ1-2; D is perhaps TRBD1 (5 bases). In germline, CDR1 is KGHDR, CDR2 SFDVKD. The CDR3 is 15 amino acids. V shed 6 bases and J shed 7 bases, with 20 bases lying between them. CDR3 DNA sequence: TGTGCCACCAGTAGTGGTCAGGGAGGATCGTTTGGCTACACCTTC. The encoded protein is CATSSGQGGSFGYTF.

V usage is TRBV30 and J usage is TRBJ1-6; no clear D gene. The V end lost 6 bases, the J end lost 1 base, and 7 bases lay between the germline ends. The CDR3 is made up of 13 amino acids. In germline, CDR1 is GTSNPN, CDR2 SVGIG (reference sequence). The CDR3 nucleotides read TGTGCCTGCGCGAGTTCCTATAATTCACCCCTCCACTTT. As protein: CACASSYNSPLHF.

The chain uses TRBV27 and TRBJ2-3; D is unresolved. The V gene lost 8 bases and the J gene lost 7 bases, with 13 bases spanning the gap. The length of the CDR3 is 12 residues. Germline CDR1 is MNHEY and CDR2 is SMNVEV (reference sequence). The DNA of the CDR3 is TGTGCCAGCTACACCCCCGGGTATACGCAGTATTTT. This translates into CASYTPGYTQYF.

This clone has only one observation. The V gene is TRBV27, the J gene TRBJ1-6, with D possibly being TRBD1 (6 bases). This CDR3 comprises 15 residues. Germline CDR1 reads MNHEY; CDR2 reads SMNVEV (reference sequence). V was cut by 5 bases and J by 4 bases, with 12 bases left in between. The DNA for the CDR3 is TGTGCCAGCAGTCCCCTAGGGGGTTATAATTCACCCCTCCACTTT. Translated, it gives CASSPLGGYNSPLHF.

The V gene is TRBV28, the J gene TRBJ1-4; possibly TRBD1 for D (5 bases). Per the germline V gene, CDR1 is MDHEN and CDR2 is SYDVKM. The V end lost 1 base, the J end lost 4 bases, and 19 bases lay between the germline ends. The CDR3 covers 18 residues. CDR3 sequence reads: CASSLLGLRTRRNEKLFF. The CDR3 DNA reads as TGTGCCAGCAGTTTATTGGGCTTAAGGACAAGGCGTAATGAAAAACTGTTTTTT.

The genes are TRBV7-2 and TRBJ1-5, with a possible D match to TRBD1 (5 bases). Trimming took off 4 bases at V and 1 base at J, with 8 bases between the two ends. The CDR3 covers 14 residues. The V gene's germline CDR1 is SGHTA and CDR2 FQGNSA. Here the CDR3 reads CASSSGESNQPQHF. The CDR3 bases are TGTGCCAGCAGCTCGGGGGAGAGCAATCAGCCCCAGCATTTT.

The V and J genes are TRBV30 and TRBJ2-1, with TRBD2 identical over 7 bases. The CDR3 is 16 residues long. CDR1 is GTSNPN, CDR2 SVGIG, per germline (reference sequence). Trimming took 2 bases from V and 0 from J; bases not matched to a gene: 7. The CDR3 bases are TGTGCCTGGAGTCTTTCTAGCGGCTACTCCTACAATGAGCAGTTCTTC. Translating it yields CAWSLSSGYSYNEQFF.

This clone was recorded only once. The rearrangement joins TRBV21-1 to TRBJ1-3; whether TRBD1, the table's D call, matches the DNA was not checked. TRBV21-1 is shown as a pseudogene. The CDR3 spans 14 residues. This CDR3 reads CASSRDRVRNTIYF. In DNA, the CDR3 is TGTGCCAGCAGCCGGGACAGGGTACGGAACACCATATATTTT.

CDR3 region: CASSRQGAIQETQYF. DNA of the CDR3: TGTGCCAGCAGCCGACAGGGGGCGATCCAAGAGACCCAGTACTTC. The J gene is TRBJ2-5, the V gene TRBV11-2; 10 positions match TRBD1. Trimming took 5 bases from V and 1 from J; bases not matched to a gene: 4. Germline V gene sequence: CDR1 SGHAT, CDR2 FQNNGV. The CDR3 spans 15 residues. The full variable domain, its missing parts supplied by reference TRBV11-2 and TRBJ2-5, is EAGVAQSPRYKIIEKRQSVAFWCNPISGHATLYWYQQILGQGPKLLIQFQNNGVVDDSQLPKDRFSAERLKGVDSTLKIQPAKLEDSAVYLCASSRQGAIQETQYFGPGTRLLVL.

The chain has TRBV7-2 and TRBJ2-2; 9 bases fit TRBD2. Germline V gene sequence: CDR1 SGHTA, CDR2 FQGNSA. The CDR3 has 17 amino acids. The J segment lost 5 bases and the V segment lost 1 base, leaving 8 bases of the junction unmatched. The CDR3 nucleotides are TGTGCCAGCAGCTTAGACGGGACTAGCCCTTCGACCGGGGAGCTGTTTTTT. Translated, it gives CASSLDGTSPSTGELFF.

The rearrangement links TRBV6-2 or TRBV6-3 to TRBJ2-1; TRBD2 agrees at 8 bases. With V trimmed by 2 bases and J by 8 bases, 14 bases remained unmatched. The CDR3 sequence is 17 residues long. CDR1 MNHEY and CDR2 SVGEGT come from the germline V gene. Here the CDR3 reads CASSYVTGREVWYEQFF. CDR3 DNA: TGTGCCAGCAGTTACGTGACCGGGCGGGAGGTCTGGTATGAGCAGTTCTTC.